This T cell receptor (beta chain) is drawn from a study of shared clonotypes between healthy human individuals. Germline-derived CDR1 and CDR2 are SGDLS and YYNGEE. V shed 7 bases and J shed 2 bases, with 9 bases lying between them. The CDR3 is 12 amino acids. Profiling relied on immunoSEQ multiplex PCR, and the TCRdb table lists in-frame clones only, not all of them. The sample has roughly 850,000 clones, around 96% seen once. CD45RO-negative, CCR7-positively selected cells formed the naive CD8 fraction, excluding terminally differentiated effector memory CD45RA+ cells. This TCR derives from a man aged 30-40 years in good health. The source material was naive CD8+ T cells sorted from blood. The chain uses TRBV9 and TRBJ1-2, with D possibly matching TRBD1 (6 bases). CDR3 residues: CASGQGNYGYTF. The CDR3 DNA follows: TGTGCCAGCGGGCAGGGGAACTATGGCTACACCTTC.